Presented here are 22 T cell receptor beta chains from one specimen sequenced in a study of blood T cell repertoires in COVID-19. Generated by immunoSEQ multiplex PCR, the TCRdb table keeps only in-frame clones and is missing some. The sample consists of about 530,000 clones, 70% to 90% of them appearing once. The sample taken for sequencing was peripheral blood. Receptor source: a woman aged 45 to 65 with COVID-19, enrolled during active disease.

The chain is built from TRBV29-1 and TRBJ1-1; 9 bases line up with TRBD1. The germline CDR1 and CDR2 sequences are SQVTM and ANQGSEA. This CDR3 comprises 13 residues. With 3 bases clipped from V and 7 bases from J, the junction kept 6 bases outside the gene matches. The DNA of the CDR3 is TGCAGCGTTGAGGGACAGGGAAACGTTGAAGCTTTCTTT. This gives the protein CSVEGQGNVEAFF.

The chain joins TRBV7-9 to TRBJ2-2; 11 positions agree with TRBD2. The germline V gene has CDR1 SEHNR and CDR2 FQNEAQ (reference sequence). This CDR3 spans 16 amino acids. Germline trimming cut 4 bases from V and 4 bases from J; bases unmatched to any gene: 5. For the CDR3, the DNA is TGTGCCAGCAGCTCGTCCGGGACTAGCGGCACCGGGGAGCTGTTTTTT. Translating it yields CASSSSGTSGTGELFF.

This sequence joins TRBV18 and TRBJ1-2; D is perhaps TRBD1 (5 bases). Germline CDR1 KGHSH, CDR2 LQKENI. CDR3 length equals 14 residues. Trimming left V 2 bases short and J 2 bases short, with 9 bases between. CDR3 residues: CASSPEEGNYGYTF. In DNA form, the CDR3 reads TGTGCCAGCTCACCAGAGGAGGGGAACTATGGCTACACCTTC. Drawing the rest from reference TRBV18 and TRBJ1-2, the complete variable domain is NAGVMQNPRHLVRRRGQEARLRCSPMKGHSHVYWYRQLPEEGLKFMVYLQKENIIDESGMPKERFSAEFPKEGPSILRIQQVVRGDSAAYFCASSPEEGNYGYTFGSGTRLTVV.

The chain is built from TRBV7-9 and TRBJ2-3, with 14 positions matching TRBD2. CDR1 SEHNR and CDR2 FQNEAQ come from the germline V gene (reference sequence). With 5 bases clipped from V and 4 bases from J, the junction kept 11 bases outside the gene matches. The CDR3 extends over 18 amino acids. The CDR3 protein is CASSHSWGTSGGSDTQYF. The CDR3 region has the DNA TGTGCCAGCAGCCACTCCTGGGGGACTAGCGGGGGATCAGATACGCAGTATTTT.

As regards this clone: Distinct nucleotide sequences in the sample also encode this CDR3. The rearrangement joins TRBV6-5 to TRBJ2-7; D not certain. Germline lookup yields CDR1 MNHEY and CDR2 SVGAGI. V was pared by 2 bases and J by 3 bases, with 5 bases between. The CDR3 runs 12 residues. The CDR3 is CASSYRGYEQYF. In DNA form, the CDR3 reads TGTGCCAGCAGTTACCGAGGCTACGAGCAGTACTTC.

This clone was found once. This chain connects TRBV11-3 to TRBJ2-1; 7 nucleotides agree with TRBD1. The CDR3 sequence is 16 residues long. The V gene's germline CDR1 is SGHNT and CDR2 YENEEA. The V segment lost 5 bases and the J segment 1 base; nucleotides outside the gene matches: 8. Written as DNA, the CDR3 is TGTGCCAGCAGCCCCCGACAGGGAAGGTCCTACAATGAGCAGTTCTTC. Translating gives CASSPRQGRSYNEQFF.

The chain combines TRBV5-1 with TRBJ1-1; 12 bases fit TRBD1. Germline V gene lookup returns CDR1 SGHRS and CDR2 YFSETQ. This CDR3 region has 16 residues. Trimming removed 3 bases from V and 3 bases from J; junction bases left unmatched: 6. CDR3 amino acids: CASSSGTGGFDTEAFF. The CDR3 region has the DNA TGCGCCAGCAGCTCCGGGACAGGGGGCTTTGACACTGAAGCTTTCTTT.

This clone was found once. The rearrangement links TRBV7-9 to TRBJ1-1, with 7 bases fitting TRBD1. The CDR3 contains 14 residues. V lost 6 bases to trimming and J lost 3 bases; unmatched junction nucleotides: 7. The germline V gene has CDR1 SEHNR and CDR2 FQNEAQ (reference sequence). CDR3 residues: CASRKGARDTEAFF. As DNA, the CDR3 is TGTGCCAGCAGGAAGGGGGCTAGGGACACTGAAGCTTTCTTT.

The chain carries TRBV24-1 and TRBJ2-3, with D maybe TRBD2 (6 bases). This CDR3 region has 16 residues. V was cut by 1 base and J by 2 bases, with 12 bases left in between. Germline assignment: CDR1 KGHDR and CDR2 SFDVKD. DNA of the CDR3: TGTGCCACCAGTGATTTTGAAACTAGCCCCACAGATACGCAGTATTTT. This encodes CATSDFETSPTDTQYF.

The chain uses TRBV20-1 and TRBJ2-3, with D unclear. CDR1 and CDR2 (germline): DFQATT, SNEGSKA (reference sequence). The CDR3 is made up of 10 amino acids. The CDR3 region has the DNA TGCCCCCTATCCACAGATACGCAGTATTTT. Translating gives CPLSTDTQYF.

This sequence joins TRBV30 and TRBJ1-1; a possible D gene is TRBD1 (6 bases). Germline CDR1 is GTSNPN and CDR2 is SVGIG (reference sequence). This CDR3 is built from 15 residues. The germline V and J ends were trimmed by 0 bases and 1 base, with 12 bases remaining between them. CDR3 sequence (DNA): TGTGCCTGGAGTGTAATGGGACAACGGAACACTGAAGCTTTCTTT. This gives the protein CAWSVMGQRNTEAFF.

The rearrangement joins TRBV7-9 to TRBJ1-4; maybe TRBD1 (6 bases). This CDR3 spans 15 amino acids. V lost 5 bases and J 2 bases, leaving 12 bases between the germline ends. Germline V gene lookup returns CDR1 SEHNR and CDR2 FQNEAQ (reference sequence). CDR3 region: CASSPRGGTNEKLFF. CDR3 in DNA: TGTGCCAGCAGCCCAAGGGGGGGGACTAATGAAAAACTGTTTTTT.

In this sample, this clone turned up once. Different DNA sequences within this sample yield the same CDR3. The chain has TRBV5-1 and TRBJ2-5; D perhaps matches TRBD1 (6 bases). V was shortened by 0 bases and J by 1 base, with 7 bases between the two germline ends. Germline loops: CDR1 SGHRS, CDR2 YFSETQ. The CDR3 has 14 amino acids. CDR3 in amino acids: CASSLVGAQETQYF. The CDR3, as DNA: TGCGCCAGCAGCTTGGTGGGGGCCCAAGAGACCCAGTACTTC. Filled out from reference TRBV5-1 and TRBJ2-5, the complete variable domain reads KAGVTQTPRYLIKTRGQQVTLSCSPISGHRSVSWYQQTPGQGLQFLFEYFSETQRNKGNFPGRFSGRQFSNSRSEMNVSTLELGDSALYLCASSLVGAQETQYFGPGTRLLVL.

This chain uses TRBV12-3 or TRBV12-4 with TRBJ2-3, with D unclear. V was cut by 3 bases and J by 6 bases, with 4 bases left in between. The CDR3 sequence is 11 residues long. The CDR3 is CASSLRDTQYF. CDR3 coding DNA: TGTGCCAGCAGTTTGAGGGATACGCAGTATTTT.

The V gene is TRBV7-8, the J gene TRBJ1-2; 7 bases fit TRBD1. The V gene's germline CDR1 is SGHVS and CDR2 FQNEAQ. This CDR3 contains 14 residues. V shed 0 bases and J 6 bases; nucleotides not matched to a gene: 4. CDR3 sequence reads: CASSLAAGGNGYTF. Here the CDR3 DNA reads TGTGCCAGCAGCTTAGCGGCAGGGGGAAATGGCTACACCTTC.

This chain connects TRBV3-1 (or the pseudogene TRBV3-2) to TRBJ2-1, with D possibly matching TRBD2 (6 bases). V lost 5 bases and J lost 10, with 12 bases in between. Germline CDR1 reads LGHDT; CDR2 reads YNNKEL (reference sequence). The CDR3 is 12 residues long. In DNA, the CDR3 is TGTGCCAGCAGCTTCGGGGGTTGGGAGCAGTTCTTC. Translation: CASSFGGWEQFF.

This chain connects TRBV30 to TRBJ1-1; D uncertain. The CDR3 totals 12 residues. Trimming took off 0 bases at V and 10 bases at J, with 12 bases between the two ends. Germline-derived CDR1 and CDR2 are GTSNPN and SVGIG (reference sequence). The CDR3 is CAWSVGEGRAFF. Here the CDR3 DNA reads TGTGCCTGGAGTGTAGGTGAGGGCCGAGCTTTCTTT.

The V call is TRBV10-1, the J call TRBJ1-3; D is unclear. The V and J ends lost 9 bases and 2 bases respectively, with 11 bases between them. CDR1 is WNHNN, CDR2 SYGVQD, per germline (reference sequence). This CDR3 has 13 amino acids. DNA for the CDR3: TGCGCCAGTACTAGGGTACCTGGAAACACCATATATTTT. It encodes CASTRVPGNTIYF.

This chain links TRBV5-1 with TRBJ2-5, with D possibly matching TRBD1 (6 bases). Trimming stripped 7 bases from V and 2 bases from J, with 18 bases between. Germline CDR1 SGHRS, CDR2 YFSETQ. The CDR3 is 15 residues long. The CDR3 DNA sequence: TGCGCCAGCTCCCGGACAGACCTACTTCAAGAGACCCAGTACTTC. It codes for CASSRTDLLQETQYF.

The chain joins TRBV7-2 to TRBJ2-1; D uncertain. Per the germline V gene, CDR1 is SGHTA and CDR2 is FQGNSA. The CDR3 sequence is 15 residues long. V gave up 3 bases and J gave up 3 bases, with 12 bases separating them. Written as DNA, the CDR3 is TGTGCCAGCAGCTTTGTGATCGCTAACTACAATGAGCAGTTCTTC. This sequence encodes CASSFVIANYNEQFF.

On this clone: Other nucleotide sequences in the sample specify the same CDR3. V usage is TRBV30 and J usage is TRBJ1-1; tentatively, D is TRBD1 (5 bases). This CDR3 contains 13 residues. V was cut by 0 bases and J by 5 bases, with 10 bases left in between. The germline V gene has CDR1 GTSNPN and CDR2 SVGIG (reference sequence). CDR3 nucleotide sequence: TGTGCCTGGAGTGTAGCCGGGGGGACTGAAGCTTTCTTT. Protein: CAWSVAGGTEAFF.

This clone came up once. This rearrangement joins TRBV5-8 to TRBJ1-1; D uncertain. CDR1 SGHTS and CDR2 YDEGEE come from the germline V gene. The CDR3 loop spans 11 amino acids. V gave up 1 base and J gave up 11 bases, with 9 bases separating them. CDR3 DNA sequence: TGTGCCAGCAGCTTGAAAACGCGGGCTTTCTTT. Protein product: CASSLKTRAFF.